This T cell receptor beta chain was sequenced in a study of control samples from healthy donors and cancer patients. The germline CDR1 and CDR2 sequences are LGHNA and YSLEER. V was pared by 4 bases and J by 0 bases, with 9 bases of the junction left unmatched. The CDR3 has 17 residues. Data came from immunoSEQ multiplex PCR; TCRdb stores just in-frame clones and leaves some out. The sample consists of 110,000 or so clones, approximately 84% of them appearing once. Sequenced material: blood. The rearrangement joins TRBV4-3 to TRBJ1-3, with TRBD1 matching over 7 bases. This TCR derives from a man younger than 35 in good health. CDR3 residues: CASSRTKDRTSGNTIYF. CDR3 bases: TGCGCCAGCAGCCGCACTAAGGACAGGACCTCTGGAAACACCATATATTTT.